This TCR beta chain was identified in a study of shared clonotypes between healthy human individuals (dated by TCRdb to the early 2020s). Regarding the complete study: The cohort included three men and a couple of women between 18 and 49 years of age. For each donor, three plates each were used for CD4 naive and CD4 memory, two plates were used for CD8 naive, and one plate was used for CD8 memory. The study deeply sequenced blood TCR repertoires of five healthy adults to estimate repertoire size and the extent of clonotype sharing between individuals. Different laboratories and diverse techniques were used to prepare libraries and sequence TCR repertoires, to increase sequencing depth and limit assay-specific biases. Leukapheresis yielded between about 0.8 and 9.5 billion PBMCs per donor. Points the paper makes about the study in general: About 4.5% of naive CD4, 3% to 4% of naive CD8, about 2.1% of memory CD4, and 0.35% to 0.5% of memory CD8 clonotypes were shared across several donors. Larger estimated clonotype richness was generally found for naive subsets than for memory subsets. Pairwise subsampling indicated that sequencing depth was expected to affect the degree of clonotype sharing among donors. Compared with non-shared clonotypes, clonotypes shared by all four sorted-subset donors had higher generation probabilities. Sampling was restricted to blood, and TCR repertoires in tissue are likely to differ from TCR repertoires in blood. Because the study included only a small number of donors, the genetic and exposure-history diversity represented was limited. Even with the large sequencing depth, rarefaction of the sorted-subset datasets indicated that sequencing was incomplete.

Healthy HIV-negative adults with no recently reported acute infections or vaccinations were included as donors. Only Caucasian adults living in Nashville, Tennessee, USA were represented among the donors. CD4+ T cells were enriched through magnetic negative selection, after which naive cells were positively selected on CD45RA and the remaining negative fraction served as the memory subset. Blood was obtained by leukapheresis, after which PBMCs were separated by Ficoll-Histopaque density gradient centrifugation and cryopreserved in liquid nitrogen vapor phase. Analytical flow cytometry was used to check the purity and quantity of every magnetically sorted T cell population. Each sorted fraction had its genomic DNA isolated and then quantified by UV absorbance on a Nanodrop 2000c. Trimming removed 8 bases from V and 16 bases from J, leaving 14 bases between the germline ends. Including the terminal cysteine and phenylalanine, the CDR3 comprises 10 residues. The sequence is cut down to CDR3 DNA, 30 bases in frame from base 1. CDR1 is given as SEHNR and CDR2 as FQNEAQ, both from the germline V gene (reference sequence).

Using the deep immunoSEQ assay, TCR CDR3 regions were amplified from genomic DNA by multiplex PCR. Extracted genomic DNA from each cell subset was distributed evenly across all wells of several immunoSEQ 96-well plates, and each plate was treated as a replicate. For sorted subsets, around 200 ng genomic DNA, equal to approximately 30,000 T cell genomes, was loaded into each replicate PCR. Purified libraries were quantified with a Qubit 3.0 fluorometer, sized on a Bioanalyzer 2100, and re-quantified with the KAPA Library Quantification kit. A separate single-read 150-cycle Illumina NextSeq 550 flow cell was used to sequence each immunoSEQ 96-well plate. The source study handled its data this way. Because only junctional sequences without quality scores were contained in the immunoSEQ output, filtering matching that applied to full-length reads could not be performed. To assign V/J genes and CDR3, sequences were annotated against IMGT germline references using PyIR, a Python wrapper for IgBLAST v1.9. Reads were removed for weak V/J assignments (E-value above 1e-6), missing CDR3, stop codons, out-of-frame junctions, or ambiguous translated residues. V3J clonotypes were defined by identical inferred V gene, J gene, and CDR3 amino acid sequence. The percentage overlap between two repertoires was calculated by dividing the number of shared unique clonotypes by the size of the smaller repertoire. RTK rarefaction, the Chao1 estimator, and Recon v2.1 estimates of unobserved clonotypes were used to assess repertoire richness. Generation probabilities were computed with OLGA for all TCRbeta clonotypes obtained by the gDNA method from several donors. Imported from immuneACCESS, the table was reduced by TCRdb to in-frame sequences with V and J called. These copies leave out some clones; in studies compared against another copy, an unresolved V gene accounts for under half, and the cause of the remainder is not known. Clonal size and the V and J genes are those of that table, whereas D and trimming came from the DNA. This sample has over a million clones in its table, and about three quarters of those were observed once. The ten largest clones take up 1.4% to 1.5% of the sample.

Notes on this clone: Its antigen target is currently unknown. No much larger clonotype is one base removed from it; base qualities were not supplied.

The sample was memory CD4+ T cells sorted from blood. The sample's cell subset or site label is to be understood as: CD45RA-negative fraction. The receptor's source is a man between 18 and 29 years old in good health. The chain is assembled from TRBV7-9 and TRBJ1-4; the best D guess is TRBD1, with 6 bases matching. The CDR3 sequence is CASYQGFGFF. The nucleotide sequence reads as follows: TGTGCCAGCTATCAGGGGTTCGGGTTTTTT. Beyond the CDR3, the reference TRBV7-9 and TRBJ1-4 genes provide the residues; the full variable domain reads: DTGVSQNPRHKITKRGQNVTFRCDPISEHNRLYWYRQTLGQGPEFLTYFQNEAQLEKSRLLSDRFSAERPKGSFSTLEIQRTEQGDSAMYLCASYQGFGFFGSGTQLSVL.